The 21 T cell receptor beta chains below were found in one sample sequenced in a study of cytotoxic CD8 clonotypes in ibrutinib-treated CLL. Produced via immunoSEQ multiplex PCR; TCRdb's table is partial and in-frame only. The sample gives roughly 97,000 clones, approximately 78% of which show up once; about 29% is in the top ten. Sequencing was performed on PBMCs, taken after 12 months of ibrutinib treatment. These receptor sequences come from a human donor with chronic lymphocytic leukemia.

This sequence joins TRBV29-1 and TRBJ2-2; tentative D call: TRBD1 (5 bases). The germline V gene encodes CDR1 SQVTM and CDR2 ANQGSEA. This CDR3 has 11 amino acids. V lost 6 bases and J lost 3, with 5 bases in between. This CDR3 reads CSVTDTGELFF. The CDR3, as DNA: TGCAGCGTGACAGACACCGGGGAGCTGTTTTTT.

CDR3 DNA: TGCGCCAGCAGCTTTACTAGCGGGGGCCGTGGAGGGGAGCAGTACTTC. It specifies CASSFTSGGRGGEQYF. This rearrangement joins TRBV5-1 to TRBJ2-7, with TRBD2 matching over 11 bases. The J segment lost 7 bases and the V segment lost 2 bases, leaving 11 bases of the junction unmatched. Germline CDR1 and CDR2: SGHRS and YFSETQ. The CDR3 is 16 residues long.

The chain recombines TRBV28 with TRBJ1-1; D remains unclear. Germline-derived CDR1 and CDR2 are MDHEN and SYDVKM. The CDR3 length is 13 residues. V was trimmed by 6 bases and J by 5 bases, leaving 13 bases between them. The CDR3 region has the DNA TGTGCCAGCAGGCCCCCGAGGAGAACTGAAGCTTTCTTT. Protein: CASRPPRRTEAFF. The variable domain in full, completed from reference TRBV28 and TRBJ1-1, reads DVKVTQSSRYLVKRTGEKVFLECVQDMDHENMFWYRQDPGLGLRLIYFSYDVKMKEKGDIPEGYSVSREKKERFSLILESASTNQTSMYLCASRPPRRTEAFFGQGTRLTVV.

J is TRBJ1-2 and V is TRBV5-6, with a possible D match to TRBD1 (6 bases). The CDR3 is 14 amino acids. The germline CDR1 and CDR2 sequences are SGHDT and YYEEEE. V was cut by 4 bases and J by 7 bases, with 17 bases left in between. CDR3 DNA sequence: TGTGCCAGCAGCCCCTTATGGGGGGCTGGTGGCTACACCTTC. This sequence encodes CASSPLWGAGGYTF.

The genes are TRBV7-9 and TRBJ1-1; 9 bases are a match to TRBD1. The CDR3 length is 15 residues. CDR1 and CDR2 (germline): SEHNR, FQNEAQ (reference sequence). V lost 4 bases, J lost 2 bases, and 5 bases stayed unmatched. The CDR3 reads CASSSRTGANTEAFF. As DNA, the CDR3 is TGTGCCAGCAGCTCGAGGACAGGGGCAAACACTGAAGCTTTCTTT.

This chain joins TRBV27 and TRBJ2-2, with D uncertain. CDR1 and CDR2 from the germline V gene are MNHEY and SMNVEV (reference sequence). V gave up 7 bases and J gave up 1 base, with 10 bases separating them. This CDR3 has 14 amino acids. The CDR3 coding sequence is TGTGCCAGCACCCCCCTTGAGAACACCGGGGAGCTGTTTTTT. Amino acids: CASTPLENTGELFF.

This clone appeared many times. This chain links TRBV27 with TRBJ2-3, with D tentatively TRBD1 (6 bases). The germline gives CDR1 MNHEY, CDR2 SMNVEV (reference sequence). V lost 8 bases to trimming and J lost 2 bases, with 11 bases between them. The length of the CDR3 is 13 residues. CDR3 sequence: CASRSGHTDTQYF. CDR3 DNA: TGTGCCAGCCGCTCGGGACACACAGATACGCAGTATTTT.

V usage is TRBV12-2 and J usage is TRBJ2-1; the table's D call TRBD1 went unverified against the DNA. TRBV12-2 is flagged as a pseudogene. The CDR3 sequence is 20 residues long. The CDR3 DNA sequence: TGTGCAAGTCGCATTGCGGACAGGACTTTATACCAGAGCTCCTACAATGAGCAGTTCTTC. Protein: CASRIADRTLYQSSYNEQFF.

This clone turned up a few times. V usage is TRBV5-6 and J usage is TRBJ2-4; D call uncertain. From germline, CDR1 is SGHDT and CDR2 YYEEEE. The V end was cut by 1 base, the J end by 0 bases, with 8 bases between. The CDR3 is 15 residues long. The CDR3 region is CASSLRSLAKNIQYF. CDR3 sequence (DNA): TGTGCCAGCAGCTTGAGGAGTTTAGCCAAAAACATTCAGTACTTC. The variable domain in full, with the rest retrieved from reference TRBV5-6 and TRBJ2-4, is DAGVTQSPTHLIKTRGQQVTLRCSPKSGHDTVSWYQQALGQGPQFIFQYYEEEERQRGNFPDRFSGHQFPNYSSELNVNALLLGDSALYLCASSLRSLAKNIQYFGAGTRLSVL.

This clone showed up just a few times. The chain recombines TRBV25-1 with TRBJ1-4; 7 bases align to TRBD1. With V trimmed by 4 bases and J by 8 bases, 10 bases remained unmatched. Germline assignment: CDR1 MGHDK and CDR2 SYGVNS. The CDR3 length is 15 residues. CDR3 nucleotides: TGTGCCAGCAGTGCGTATCAGGGACAGAGAGAAAAACTGTTTTTT. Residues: CASSAYQGQREKLFF.

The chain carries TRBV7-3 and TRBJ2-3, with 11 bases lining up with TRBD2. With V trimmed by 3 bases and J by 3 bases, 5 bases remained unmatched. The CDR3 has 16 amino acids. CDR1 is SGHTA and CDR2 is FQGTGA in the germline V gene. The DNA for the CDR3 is TGTGCCAGCAGCTTCCTTAGCGGGGGGGCAACAGATACGCAGTATTTT. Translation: CASSFLSGGATDTQYF.

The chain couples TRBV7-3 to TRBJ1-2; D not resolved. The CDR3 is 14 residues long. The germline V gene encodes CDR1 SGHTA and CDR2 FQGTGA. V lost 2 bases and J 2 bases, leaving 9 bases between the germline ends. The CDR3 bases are TGTGCCAGCAGCTTAGGTTGCCTGAACTATGGCTACACCTTC. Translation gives CASSLGCLNYGYTF.

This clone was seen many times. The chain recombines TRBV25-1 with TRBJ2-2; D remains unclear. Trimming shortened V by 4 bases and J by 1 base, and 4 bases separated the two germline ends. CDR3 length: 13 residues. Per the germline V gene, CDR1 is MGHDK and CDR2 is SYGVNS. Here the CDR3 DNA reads TGTGCCAGCAGTGCACAGAACACCGGGGAGCTGTTTTTT. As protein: CASSAQNTGELFF.

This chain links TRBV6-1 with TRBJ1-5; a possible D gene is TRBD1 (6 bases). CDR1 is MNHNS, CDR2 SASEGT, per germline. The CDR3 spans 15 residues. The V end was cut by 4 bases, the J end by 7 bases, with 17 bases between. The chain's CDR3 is CASSVAGGQVQPQHF. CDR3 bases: TGTGCCAGCAGTGTTGCGGGGGGGCAAGTACAGCCCCAGCATTTT.

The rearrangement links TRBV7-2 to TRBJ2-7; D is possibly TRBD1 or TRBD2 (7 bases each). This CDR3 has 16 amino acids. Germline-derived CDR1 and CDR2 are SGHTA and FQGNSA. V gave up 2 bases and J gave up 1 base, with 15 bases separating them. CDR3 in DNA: TGTGCCAGCAGCTTAAATGCAGGGGGGGGATCCTACGAGCAGTACTTC. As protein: CASSLNAGGGSYEQYF. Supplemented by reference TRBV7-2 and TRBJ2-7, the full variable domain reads GAGVSQSPSNKVTEKGKDVELRCDPISGHTALYWYRQSLGQGLEFLIYFQGNSAPDKSGLPSDRFSAERTGGSVSTLTIQRTQQEDSAVYLCASSLNAGGGSYEQYFGPGTRLTVT.

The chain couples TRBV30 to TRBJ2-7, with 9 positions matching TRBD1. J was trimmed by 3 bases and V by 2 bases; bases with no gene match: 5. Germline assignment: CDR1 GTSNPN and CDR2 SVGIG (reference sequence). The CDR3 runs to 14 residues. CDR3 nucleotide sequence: TGTGCCTGGAGTCCGGGACAGGGTCTCTACGAGCAGTACTTC. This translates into CAWSPGQGLYEQYF.

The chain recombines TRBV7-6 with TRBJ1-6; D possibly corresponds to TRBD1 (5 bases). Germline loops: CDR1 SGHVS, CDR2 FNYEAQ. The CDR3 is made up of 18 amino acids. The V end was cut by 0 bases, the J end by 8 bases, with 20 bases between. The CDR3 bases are TGTGCCAGCAGCTTAGCCCCGGCAGGAAGGGGCCGTGATTCACCCCTCCACTTT. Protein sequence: CASSLAPAGRGRDSPLHF.

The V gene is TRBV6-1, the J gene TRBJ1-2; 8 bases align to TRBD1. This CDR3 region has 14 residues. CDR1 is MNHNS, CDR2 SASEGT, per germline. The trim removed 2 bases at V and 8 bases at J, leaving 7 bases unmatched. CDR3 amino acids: CASSERQGAEGYTF. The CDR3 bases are TGTGCCAGCAGTGAACGGCAGGGGGCGGAAGGCTACACCTTC.

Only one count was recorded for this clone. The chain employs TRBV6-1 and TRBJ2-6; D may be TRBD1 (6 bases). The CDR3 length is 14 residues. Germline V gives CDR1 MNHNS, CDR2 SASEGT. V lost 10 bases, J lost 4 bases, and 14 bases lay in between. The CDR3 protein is CATRDKSGANVLTF. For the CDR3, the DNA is TGTGCCACTAGGGACAAATCCGGGGCCAACGTCCTGACTTTC.

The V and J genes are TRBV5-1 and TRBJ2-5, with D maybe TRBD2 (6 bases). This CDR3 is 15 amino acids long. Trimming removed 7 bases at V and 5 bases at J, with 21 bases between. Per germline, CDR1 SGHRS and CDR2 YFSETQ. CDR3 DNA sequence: TGCGCCAGCGGAAAGGGCGGGGTCTTTGGGGAGACCCAGTACTTC. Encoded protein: CASGKGGVFGETQYF.

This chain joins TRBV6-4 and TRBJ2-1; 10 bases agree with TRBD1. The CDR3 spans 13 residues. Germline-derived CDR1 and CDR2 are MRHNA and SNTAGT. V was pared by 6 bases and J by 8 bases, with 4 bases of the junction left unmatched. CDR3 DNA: TGTGCCAGCAGCGGGACAGGGGACCATGAGCAGTTCTTC. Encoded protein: CASSGTGDHEQFF.